Listed here is a single TCR beta chain. This sample is part of a study of blood T cell repertoires in COVID-19. Trimming left V 0 bases short and J 3 bases short, with 8 bases between. CDR1 is LGHNA, CDR2 YNFKEQ, per germline. The CDR3 sequence is 15 residues long. Sequencing was performed with immunoSEQ multiplex PCR; in TCRdb, only in-frame clones are kept and a portion is missing. The table records 170,000 or so clones, over 90% of them present only once. The sequence was collected from a middle-aged man with acute or convalescent COVID-19. The sequenced sample consisted of peripheral blood. The chain links TRBV4-2 to TRBJ1-4; D is ambiguous. CDR3 sequence: CASSQDDNSNEKLFF. For the CDR3, the DNA is TGTGCCAGCAGCCAAGATGACAACTCTAATGAAAAACTGTTTTTT.